This T cell receptor beta chain was retrieved from a study of beta chain features in type 1 diabetes. This clone was recorded a few times. Expressed TCRB transcripts were sequenced, since all the RNA that had been isolated was reverse transcribed. The method was immunoSEQ multiplex PCR; TCRdb's version includes in-frame clones alone and lacks a portion of them. In the table there are 110,000 to 150,000 clones, 9.2% of which are singletons. Sequences were obtained from central memory CD4+ T cells from blood. The TCR sequence derives from a man younger than 35 in good health.

The CDR3, as DNA: TGTGCCAGCAGTGGTGAAGGACAGTTTATCTACGAGCAGTACTTC. Translation gives CASSGEGQFIYEQYF. The V gene is TRBV2, the J gene TRBJ2-7; possible D gene TRBD1, 6 bases. The CDR3 has 15 residues. V lost 4 bases and J 3 bases, leaving 16 bases between the germline ends. From germline, CDR1 is SNHLY and CDR2 FYNNEI.